This T cell receptor (beta chain) was sequenced during a study of T cell responses to AZD1222 COVID-19 vaccine. Study-wide findings and caveats: Spike regions recognized by vaccine-associated CD4 TCRs spanned the protein, led by 160-218 and 743-854. A mostly white British donor set with more females was recruited, and clonal diversity was possibly underestimated. It was only after the peak T cell response that any repertoires were sampled. A reported finding is that nearly half of spike-specific TCRs target unmutated variant regions.

The repertoire was sequenced with immunoSEQ multiplex PCR; TCRdb's copy has only in-frame clones and lacks some. Here the sample spans 80,000 to 130,000 clones, 70% to 90% being singletons. Remarks on this clone: What it binds is not known.

Germline CDR1 is SGHRS and CDR2 is YFSETQ. The CDR3 consists of 13 residues. Between the trimmed V and J ends, which lost 7 bases and 0 bases, there was a span of 11 bases. The rearrangement uses TRBV5-1 and TRBJ2-7, with no clear D. This TCR was sampled from an adult in good health. The source material was peripheral blood, sampled on day 0 of AZD1222 vaccination. The CDR3 DNA is TGCGCCAGCCACCGTGAGGCCTCCTACGAGCAGTACTTC. Translation: CASHREASYEQYF.